This T cell receptor (beta chain) was captured by sequencing in a study (dated by TCRdb to the mid-2010s). Regarding the study in general: The study set out to test whether tumor-infiltrating Tregs in breast cancer get recruited from blood Tregs or are instead converted in situ from other CD4+ T cell subsets.

As a fraction of the sample, this clonotype is medium-sized (0.01 to 0.1%). The target of this receptor is not known. Per-nucleotide qualities are absent, and no much larger clonotype sits a single base away. Full-length TCR variable regions were amplified by 5' RACE PCR with constant-region reverse primers, followed by semi-nested PCR with Nested Universal Primer A. The ReliaPrep RNA Cell Miniprep System was used to extract total RNA, which was then reverse transcribed into 5'RACE-ready cDNA with the SMARTer RACE 5'/3' Kit. An Illumina MiSeq was used to sequence the full-length TCR alpha and beta libraries, which had been barcoded with multiplex adaptors. As for how the authors treated the data: For each of nine subset-tissue groups, sequencing data from the five patients were combined, and the groups were compared by unsupervised clustering of TCR gene usage. The Morisita-Horn index, with shared sequences weighted by their contribution to each repertoire, was used to calculate repertoire similarity. Using fastp trimming at Q25 and MiXCR clonotype assembly, TCRdb reanalyzed the public sequencing data and kept in-frame beta chains. Entries are consolidated by CDR3 protein sequence, retaining the most common genes and DNA. The V and J calls and clone size come from TCRdb's table, not from the authors' own analysis. For this sample the table gives more than 9,000 distinct CDR3 sequences, of which roughly 15% were detected only once. The top ten clonotypes cover 3.5% to 4.5% of the sample.

Cells that were CD4+CD25+CD127-/low were the ones isolated as Tregs. Tregs, naive and memory CD4+ T cells from tumor, blood and ipsilateral draining lymph nodes of about five breast cancer patients underwent full-length TCR alpha and beta sequencing. Tumor tissue and lymph nodes obtained from ipsilateral axillary dissection were perfused with PBS, minced and then digested with collagenase I and hyaluronidase. Mononuclear cells from lymph nodes or less than 65 ml of peripheral blood were isolated by Ficoll density gradient centrifugation. A purity exceeding 90% was confirmed by FACS for the sorted cell populations. The germline V gene provides CDR1 SGHTA and CDR2 FQGTGA. V is cut by 0 bases and J by 5 bases, and the space between the germline ends is 7 bases. Taken from cysteine to phenylalanine, the CDR3 has 13 residues. Kept here is only the CDR3 DNA, which spans 39 bases and is read in frame from base 1.

Summary of the overall study and its limitations: The greatest overlap of tumor-infiltrating Treg TCR alpha and beta sequences was observed with tumor naive CD4+ T cells, followed by blood naive CD4+ T cells. Validation in the larger cohort was restricted to a single TCR beta V-J rearrangement rather than whole repertoires. The TCR gene usage of tumor memory CD4+ T cells clustered together with blood and lymph node memory CD4+ cells and with lymph node naive CD4+ cells.

The sequence derives from a female donor with breast cancer. The V gene is TRBV7-3 and the J gene is TRBJ2-5; the D gene cannot be resolved reliably. Sequenced material: Tregs sorted from a lymph node. The DNA is as follows: TGTGCCAGCAGCTTAACTCGAGGCGAGACCCAGTACTTC. It translates as CASSLTRGETQYF. The entire variable domain, with the stretches around the CDR3 drawn from the reference TRBV7-3 and TRBJ2-5 proteins, is GAGVSQTPSNKVTEKGKYVELRCDPISGHTALYWYRQSLGQGPEFLIYFQGTGAADDSGLPNDRFFAVRPEGSVSTLKIQRTERGDSAVYLCASSLTRGETQYFGPGTRLLVL.